The text below deals with one T cell receptor beta chain. This record comes from a study of T cells after somatic rescue of genetic block. The CDR3 is 15 amino acids. The germline CDR1 and CDR2 sequences are SGHAT and FQNNGV. The ends were cut back, 2 bases at V and 1 base at J, with 11 bases in the middle. The protocol was immunoSEQ multiplex PCR, while the TCRdb copy is restricted to in-frame clones and leaves out a portion. Of about 67,000 clones detected, 92% appear once; the ten largest clones hold 2.5% to 3.5%. The V gene is TRBV11-2, the J gene TRBJ1-1; a possible D gene is TRBD1 (5 bases). Source material: peripheral blood mononuclear cells (PBMCs). The TCR sequence derives from a man aged 35 to 55. CDR3 in amino acids: CASSLWGRENTEAFF. The CDR3 DNA reads TGTGCCAGCAGCTTATGGGGGAGAGAGAACACTGAAGCTTTCTTT.